Each of the 9 T cell receptor beta chains below was sequenced from the same sample in a study of blood T cell repertoires in COVID-19. Using immunoSEQ multiplex PCR, the repertoire was profiled, and TCRdb retains in-frame clones only, with some absent. This table has approximately 120,000 clones, around 80% appearing once. The sequenced material came from peripheral blood. Receptor source: a man aged 35 to 55 with active or convalescent COVID-19.

The CDR3 nucleotides are TGCGCCAGCAGCGGGAGGACTAGCGGGGGGGCCGCGTTTTTCCATGAGCAGTTCTTC. It codes for CASSGRTSGGAAFFHEQFF. The V call is TRBV5-1, the J call TRBJ2-1; 15 bases fit TRBD2. Germline loops: CDR1 SGHRS, CDR2 YFSETQ. The J segment lost 8 bases and the V segment lost 4 bases, leaving 16 bases of the junction unmatched. CDR3 size: 19 residues.

The V and J genes are TRBV7-9 and TRBJ2-1, with TRBD2 matching 10 bases. The J segment lost 6 bases and the V segment lost 1 base, leaving 9 bases of the junction unmatched. The CDR3 has 17 residues. Looked up from germline, CDR1 is SEHNR and CDR2 is FQNEAQ (reference sequence). CDR3 sequence reads: CASSLGERGGSVNEQFF. The CDR3 DNA reads TGTGCCAGCAGCTTAGGCGAGCGGGGGGGCTCAGTCAATGAGCAGTTCTTC.

This chain uses TRBV18 with TRBJ2-1; D possibly corresponds to TRBD1 (6 bases). Deletions cut 4 bases from V and 0 bases from J, with 16 bases between. Germline values: CDR1 KGHSH, CDR2 LQKENI. This CDR3 comprises 17 residues. This CDR3 is CASSLYRQEPSYNEQFF. CDR3 sequence (DNA): TGTGCCAGCTCACTATATCGACAGGAACCCTCCTACAATGAGCAGTTCTTC.

The chain has TRBV6-5 and TRBJ1-5; a weak D match, TRBD1 (5 bases). The CDR3 runs to 16 residues. Germline CDR1 reads MNHEY; CDR2 reads SVGAGI. The V end was cut by 0 bases, the J end by 6 bases, with 15 bases between. CDR3 DNA: TGTGCCAGCAGTTACTCGTCCGTGGGGGGGAGTCAGCCCCAGCATTTT. Protein: CASSYSSVGGSQPQHF.

The gene calls are TRBV30 and TRBJ2-3; TRBD2 might be the D (6 bases). The length of the CDR3 is 14 residues. V dropped 0 bases and J dropped 1 base, with 8 bases sitting between them. Looked up from germline, CDR1 is GTSNPN and CDR2 is SVGIG (reference sequence). CDR3 coding DNA: TGTGCCTGGAGTGTGCCGGGAGGCACAGATACGCAGTATTTT. The encoded protein is CAWSVPGGTDTQYF.

The chain employs TRBV27 and TRBJ1-4, with 8 bases aligning to TRBD1. The CDR3 extends over 16 amino acids. Germline V gene sequence: CDR1 MNHEY, CDR2 SMNVEV (reference sequence). V was pared by 5 bases and J by 8 bases, with 13 bases of the junction left unmatched. CDR3 residues: CASSQTQGAGGEKLFF. DNA for the CDR3: TGTGCCAGCAGTCAAACCCAGGGGGCTGGAGGCGAAAAACTGTTTTTT.

The rearrangement uses TRBV28 and TRBJ1-3; D gene unclear. The CDR3 spans 17 residues. V was cut by 3 bases and J by 0 bases, with 15 bases left in between. Germline V gene lookup returns CDR1 MDHEN and CDR2 SYDVKM. CDR3 sequence reads: CASSLPLLQISGNTIYF. The CDR3, as DNA: TGTGCCAGCAGTTTGCCCCTCCTGCAGATCTCTGGAAACACCATATATTTT.

The V gene is TRBV12-3 or TRBV12-4, the J gene TRBJ1-1; no clear D gene. This CDR3 contains 13 residues. Between the trimmed V and J ends, which lost 6 bases and 1 base, there was a span of 9 bases. This CDR3 reads CASRRGGNTEAFF. CDR3 sequence (DNA): TGTGCCAGCAGACGAGGCGGGAACACTGAAGCTTTCTTT.

This chain uses TRBV5-5 with TRBJ2-3; D gene unclear. The CDR3 extends over 13 amino acids. V lost 9 bases, J lost 2 bases, and 13 bases lay in between. Germline lookup yields CDR1 SGHKS and CDR2 YYEKEE (reference sequence). The CDR3 region has the DNA TGTGCCACCACGCCCGAGGACACAGATACGCAGTATTTT. Its translation is CATTPEDTDTQYF.